The 11 T cell receptor beta chains given below trace back to one sample, sequenced in a study of T cell responses to AZD1222 COVID-19 vaccine. TCRdb keeps only in-frame clones here, not all; method: immunoSEQ multiplex PCR. This table has 97,000 or so clones, approximately 93% appearing once. The sequences come from peripheral blood, collected 28 days after the second AZD1222 dose. The receptors come from an adult who received the AZD1222 COVID-19 vaccine.

The chain employs TRBV28 and TRBJ2-2; 7 bases line up with TRBD1. Looked up from germline, CDR1 is MDHEN and CDR2 is SYDVKM. The CDR3 is 16 amino acids. Trimming removed 5 bases from V and 4 bases from J; junction bases left unmatched: 10. Written as DNA, the CDR3 is TGTGCCAGCAGTGTGACAGGGTATGAAGGCACCGGGGAGCTGTTTTTT. Translated: CASSVTGYEGTGELFF.

V gene TRBV4-1 combines with J gene TRBJ2-1, with unresolved D. This CDR3 has 20 amino acids. The germline V gene has CDR1 MGHRA and CDR2 YSYEKL. Between the trimmed V and J ends, which lost 0 bases and 7 bases, there was a span of 28 bases. CDR3: CASSQEGLRGFSDPGNEQFF. The CDR3 DNA follows: TGCGCCAGCAGCCAAGAAGGGCTCAGAGGATTCTCGGACCCCGGAAATGAGCAGTTCTTC.

The chain has TRBV6-4 and TRBJ1-6, with D possibly matching TRBD1 (5 bases). Germline V gives CDR1 MRHNA, CDR2 SNTAGT. V gave up 4 bases and J gave up 9 bases, with 25 bases separating them. The CDR3 extends over 18 amino acids. DNA for the CDR3: TGTGCCAGCAGTGGCTCGGGAAGGACACGGTTTGAGGGTTCACCCCTCCACTTT. Protein product: CASSGSGRTRFEGSPLHF.

This clone was observed a handful of times. The chain uses TRBV18 and TRBJ1-4; D perhaps matches TRBD1 (5 bases). From germline, CDR1 is KGHSH and CDR2 LQKENI. CDR3 length equals 13 residues. The ends were cut back, 3 bases at V and 7 bases at J, with 9 bases in the middle. The DNA for the CDR3 is TGTGCCAGCTCACCCGGACACCTTGAAAAACTGTTTTTT. This encodes CASSPGHLEKLFF.

The chain uses TRBV9 and TRBJ1-2; D call uncertain. The CDR3 runs to 15 residues. V was clipped by 3 bases and J by 5 bases, with 17 bases between them. Germline CDR1 is SGDLS and CDR2 is YYNGEE. The CDR3: CASSAGLGSAYGYTF. The CDR3 DNA sequence: TGTGCCAGCAGCGCCGGCCTGGGGTCGGCATATGGCTACACCTTC.

The table lists this clone with a count of one. The gene calls are TRBV9 and TRBJ2-3, with 12 bases aligning to TRBD2. The germline V gene has CDR1 SGDLS and CDR2 YYNGEE. This CDR3 spans 16 amino acids. With V trimmed by 2 bases and J by 0 bases, 1 base remained unmatched. The CDR3 here is CASSVGTSGSTDTQYF. The CDR3 DNA is TGTGCCAGCAGCGTGGGGACTAGCGGGAGCACAGATACGCAGTATTTT.

CDR3 in amino acids: CASSEGYGGNQPQHF. CDR3 nucleotides: TGTGCCAGCAGTGAAGGATACGGCGGGAATCAGCCCCAGCATTTT. The chain combines TRBV6-1 with TRBJ1-5; D remains unclear. Trimming removed 1 base from V and 4 bases from J, with 11 bases in between. The germline CDR1 and CDR2 sequences are MNHNS and SASEGT. The CDR3 has 15 amino acids.

This chain joins TRBV2 and TRBJ2-1, with unresolved D. The CDR3 totals 14 residues. The V end was cut by 7 bases, the J end by 4 bases, with 14 bases between. Germline V CDR1 and CDR2: SNHLY, FYNNEI. The CDR3 coding sequence is TGTGCCAGCATGCAAAGGGCCGGGTACAATGAGCAGTTCTTC. Its translation is CASMQRAGYNEQFF.

This clone was observed a handful of times. CDR3 sequence reads: CASSRSTSGRSGVRETQYF. The CDR3 DNA follows: TGTGCCAGCAGTCGTTCGACTAGCGGGAGATCAGGGGTACGAGAGACCCAGTACTTC. This chain uses TRBV28 with TRBJ2-5; 12 nucleotides align to TRBD2. CDR1 MDHEN and CDR2 SYDVKM come from the germline V gene. The CDR3 sequence is 19 residues long. Trimming took 5 bases from V and 4 from J; bases not matched to a gene: 17.

The chain employs TRBV12-5 and TRBJ2-3, with D possibly being TRBD2 (5 bases). CDR1 is LGHNT, CDR2 FRNRAP, per germline. This CDR3 comprises 13 residues. V was pared by 6 bases and J by 4 bases, with 11 bases between. This chain's CDR3 is CASGPGVPDTQYF. CDR3 DNA sequence: TGTGCTAGTGGCCCCGGGGTCCCAGATACGCAGTATTTT.

V gene TRBV4-1 combines with J gene TRBJ2-5; 8 nucleotides line up with TRBD2. CDR3 length: 15 amino acids. CDR1 and CDR2 from the germline V gene are MGHRA and YSYEKL. V dropped 4 bases and J dropped 4; count of bases not matched to a gene: 8. CDR3 bases: TGCGCCAGCAGCCCCTCGGGGGGGTTGGCAGAGACCCAGTACTTC. It yields the protein CASSPSGGLAETQYF.